This T cell receptor (beta chain) derives from a study of OX40 agonist ivuxolimab in advanced cancers. Study summary: Ivuxolimab is a fully human IgG2 antibody that activates OX40 (CD134). Study findings and constraints: Clonal expansion from baseline to week 6 occurred in both CD4+ and CD8+ T cells.

The method was immunoSEQ multiplex PCR; TCRdb's version includes in-frame clones alone and lacks a portion of them. Of around 100,000 clones in the sample, about nine tenths are singletons; the top ten hold approximately 0.16%. The CDR3 covers 15 residues. Germline CDR1 is SGHTA and CDR2 is FQGNSA. V lost 0 bases, J lost 5 bases, and 13 bases lay in between. As concerns this clone: Its antigen is as yet unknown.

Blood specimens came from baseline, cycle 4 day 1, and cycle 7 day 1. The specimen was CD4+ or CD8+ T cells sorted from blood, collected in a trial of the OX40 agonist ivuxolimab. The TCR sequence derives from an adult with an advanced solid tumor such as melanoma, head and neck, liver or kidney cancer. The chain is built from TRBV7-2 and TRBJ2-5; tentatively, D is TRBD2 (5 bases). For the CDR3, the DNA is TGTGCCAGCAGCTTAGCCGGCAGCGGTATGGAGACCCAGTACTTC. Its translation is CASSLAGSGMETQYF.